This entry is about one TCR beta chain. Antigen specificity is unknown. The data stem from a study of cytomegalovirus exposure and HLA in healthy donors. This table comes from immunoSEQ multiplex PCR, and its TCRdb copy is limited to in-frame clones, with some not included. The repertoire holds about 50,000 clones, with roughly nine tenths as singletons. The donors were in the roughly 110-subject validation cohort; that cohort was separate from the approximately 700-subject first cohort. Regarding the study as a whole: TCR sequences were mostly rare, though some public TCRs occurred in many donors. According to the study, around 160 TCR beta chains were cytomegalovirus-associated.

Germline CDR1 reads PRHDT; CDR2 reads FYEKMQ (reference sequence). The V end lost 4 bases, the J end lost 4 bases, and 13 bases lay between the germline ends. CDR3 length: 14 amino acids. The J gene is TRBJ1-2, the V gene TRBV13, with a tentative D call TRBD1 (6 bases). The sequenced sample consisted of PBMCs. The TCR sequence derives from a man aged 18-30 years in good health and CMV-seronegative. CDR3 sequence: CASSSKGDFYGYTF. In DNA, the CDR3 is TGTGCCAGCAGCTCAAAGGGGGATTTCTATGGCTACACCTTC.